Sequencing of this T cell receptor beta chain was carried out in a study of blood T cell repertoires in COVID-19. Across the study: Material from acute and convalescent COVID-19 was sourced from the United States, Italy and Spain. Sources were T cells, B-cell-depleted T cells, or PBMCs; the material itself was cDNA or gDNA.

Per the authors' pipeline: By means of reference gene primer amplification, nucleated cell counts were estimated. Data came from immunoSEQ multiplex PCR; TCRdb stores just in-frame clones and leaves some out. V, J and clone size were drawn from that table, and D and trimming were deduced from the DNA. The sample contains around 250,000 clones, about 88% of which appear only once. Source material: peripheral blood. This TCR came from a man younger than 30 with active or convalescent COVID-19.

CDR3 nucleotide sequence: TGCAGCGCTAGACAGGGGGCCACTGAAGCTTTCTTT. This codes for CSARQGATEAFF. The chain employs TRBV29-1 and TRBJ1-1, with 10 bases lining up with TRBD1. The CDR3 is 12 amino acids. The J segment lost 4 bases and the V segment lost 7 bases, leaving 3 bases of the junction unmatched. Germline V gene data show CDR1 as SQVTM and CDR2 as ANQGSEA.